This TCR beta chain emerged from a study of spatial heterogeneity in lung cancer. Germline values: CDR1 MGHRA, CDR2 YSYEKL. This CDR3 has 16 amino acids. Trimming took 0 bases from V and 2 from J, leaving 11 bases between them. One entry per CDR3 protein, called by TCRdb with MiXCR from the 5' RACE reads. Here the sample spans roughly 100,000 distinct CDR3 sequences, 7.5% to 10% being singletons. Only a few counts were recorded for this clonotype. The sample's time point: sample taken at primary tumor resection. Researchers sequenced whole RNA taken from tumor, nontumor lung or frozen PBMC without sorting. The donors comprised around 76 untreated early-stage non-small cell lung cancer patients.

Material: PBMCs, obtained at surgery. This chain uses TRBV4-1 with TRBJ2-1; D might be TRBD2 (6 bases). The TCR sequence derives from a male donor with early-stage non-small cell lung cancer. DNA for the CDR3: TGCGCCAGCAGCCAAGAAGGAGGGAAAACCTACAATGAGCAGTTCTTC. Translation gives CASSQEGGKTYNEQFF.